This T cell receptor (beta chain) was recovered during a study of blood T cells in healthy people across ages. Together with a sample-barcoded 5' primer, a J-beta primer mix was included in a second PCR lasting about 6 to 11 cycles. TCRdb re-called the 5' RACE reads through MiXCR, storing one row per CDR3 protein. Of 950,000 to 1,200,000 distinct CDR3 sequences listed, 35% to 40% are singletons. Worth noting for this clonotype: An end of the junction does not agree with germline; a read error may underlie this.

This CDR3 contains 17 residues. Per the germline V gene, CDR1 is DFQATT and CDR2 is SNEGSKA (reference sequence). Sequenced input: blood. The sequence derives from a man between 18 and 35 years old in good health. The chain recombines TRBV20-1 with TRBJ2-1, with 8 bases fitting TRBD2. CDR3 protein: CSAGDFRSSGLYNEQFF. CDR3 bases: TGCAGTGCTGGAGATTTCCGGTCTAGCGGGTTGTACAATGAGCAGTTCTTC.